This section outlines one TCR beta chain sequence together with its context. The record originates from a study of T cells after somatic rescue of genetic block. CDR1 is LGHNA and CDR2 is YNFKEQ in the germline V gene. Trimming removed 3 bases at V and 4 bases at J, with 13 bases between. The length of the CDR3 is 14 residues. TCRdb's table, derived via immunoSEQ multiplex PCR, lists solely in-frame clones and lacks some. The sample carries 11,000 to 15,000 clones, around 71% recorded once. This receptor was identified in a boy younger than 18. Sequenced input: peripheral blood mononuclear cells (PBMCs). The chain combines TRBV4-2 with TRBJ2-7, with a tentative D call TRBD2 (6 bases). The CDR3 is CASSQGGAGYEQYF. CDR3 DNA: TGTGCCAGCAGCCAGGGGGGAGCTGGATACGAGCAGTACTTC.